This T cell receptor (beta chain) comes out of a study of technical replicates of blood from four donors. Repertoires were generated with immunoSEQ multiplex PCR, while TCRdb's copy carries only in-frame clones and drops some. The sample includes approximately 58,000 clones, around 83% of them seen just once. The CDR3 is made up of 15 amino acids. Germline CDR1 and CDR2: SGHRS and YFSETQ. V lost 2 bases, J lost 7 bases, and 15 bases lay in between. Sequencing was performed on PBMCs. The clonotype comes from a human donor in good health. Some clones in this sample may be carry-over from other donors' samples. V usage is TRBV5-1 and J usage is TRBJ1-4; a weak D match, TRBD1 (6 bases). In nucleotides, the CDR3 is TGCGCCAGCAGCTTTCGGCCAGGGGATCGTGAAAAACTGTTTTTT. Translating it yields CASSFRPGDREKLFF.